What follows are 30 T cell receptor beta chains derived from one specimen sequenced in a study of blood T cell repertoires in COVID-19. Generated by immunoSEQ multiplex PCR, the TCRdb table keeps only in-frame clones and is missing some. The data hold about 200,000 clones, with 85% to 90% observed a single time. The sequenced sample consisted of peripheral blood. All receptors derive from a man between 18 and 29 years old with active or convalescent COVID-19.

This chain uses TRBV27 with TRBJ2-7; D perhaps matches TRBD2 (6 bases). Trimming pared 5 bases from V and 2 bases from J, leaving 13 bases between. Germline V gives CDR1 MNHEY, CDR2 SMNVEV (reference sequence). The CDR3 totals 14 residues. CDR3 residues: CASSTVTRTYEQYF. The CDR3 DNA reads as TGTGCCAGCAGTACGGTGACTAGAACCTACGAGCAGTACTTC.

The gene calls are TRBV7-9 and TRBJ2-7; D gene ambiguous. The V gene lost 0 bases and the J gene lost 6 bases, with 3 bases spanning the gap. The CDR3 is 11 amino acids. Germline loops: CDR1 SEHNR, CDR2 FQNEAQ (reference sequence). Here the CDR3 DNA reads TGTGCCAGCAGCTTAGCCGTCGAGCAGTACTTC. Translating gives CASSLAVEQYF.

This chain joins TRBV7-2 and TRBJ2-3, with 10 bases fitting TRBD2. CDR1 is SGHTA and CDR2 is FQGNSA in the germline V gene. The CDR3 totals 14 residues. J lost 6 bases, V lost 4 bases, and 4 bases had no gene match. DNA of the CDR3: TGTGCCAGCAGCTCACTAGCGGGAACGGATACGCAGTATTTT. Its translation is CASSSLAGTDTQYF.

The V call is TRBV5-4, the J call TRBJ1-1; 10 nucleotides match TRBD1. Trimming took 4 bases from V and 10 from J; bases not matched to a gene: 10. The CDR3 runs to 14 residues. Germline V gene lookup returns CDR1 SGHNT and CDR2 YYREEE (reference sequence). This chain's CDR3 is CASSTSRTGGVAFF. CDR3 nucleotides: TGTGCCAGCAGCACGTCCAGGACAGGGGGGGTAGCTTTCTTT.

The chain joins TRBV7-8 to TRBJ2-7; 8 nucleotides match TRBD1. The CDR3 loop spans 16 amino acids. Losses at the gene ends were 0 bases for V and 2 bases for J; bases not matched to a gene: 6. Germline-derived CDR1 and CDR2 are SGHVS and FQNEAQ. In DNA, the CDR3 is TGTGCCAGCAGCTTAGCGCGGACAGGGCTCCCCTACGAGCAGTACTTC. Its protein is CASSLARTGLPYEQYF.

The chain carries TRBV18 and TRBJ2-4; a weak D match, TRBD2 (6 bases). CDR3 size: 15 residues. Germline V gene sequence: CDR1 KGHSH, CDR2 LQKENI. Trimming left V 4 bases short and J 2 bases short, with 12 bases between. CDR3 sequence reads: CASSRGEQTKNIQYF. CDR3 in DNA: TGTGCCAGCTCACGGGGGGAACAGACCAAAAACATTCAGTACTTC.

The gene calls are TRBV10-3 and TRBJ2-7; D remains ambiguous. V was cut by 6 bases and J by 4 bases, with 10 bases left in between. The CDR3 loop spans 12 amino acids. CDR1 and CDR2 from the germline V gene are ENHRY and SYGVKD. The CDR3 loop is CAISLTQYEQYF. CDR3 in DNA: TGTGCCATCAGCCTAACACAGTACGAGCAGTACTTC.

CDR3 DNA sequence: TGTGCCAGCAGCGCTAGCGGTTTCTCCTACGAGCAGTACTTC. The encoded protein is CASSASGFSYEQYF. The genes are TRBV9 and TRBJ2-7, with 7 nucleotides matching TRBD2. The CDR3 contains 14 residues. Unmatched junction bases numbered 3, after V lost 3 bases and J lost 0 bases. Germline CDR1 SGDLS, CDR2 YYNGEE.

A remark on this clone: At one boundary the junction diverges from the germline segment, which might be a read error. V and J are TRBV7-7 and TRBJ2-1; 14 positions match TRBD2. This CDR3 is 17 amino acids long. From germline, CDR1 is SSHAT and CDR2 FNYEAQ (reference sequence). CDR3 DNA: TGTGCTAGCAGCTTAGATCCCGGGACTAGCGGGAGAGGTGAGCAGTTCTTC. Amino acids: CASSLDPGTSGRGEQFF.

The CDR3 spells CASSHDGSAEAFF. CDR3 nucleotides: TGTGCCAGCAGCCATGACGGCAGCGCTGAAGCTTTCTTT. The chain is built from TRBV3-1 (or the pseudogene TRBV3-2) and TRBJ1-1; D gene ambiguous. V was shortened by 3 bases and J by 6 bases, with 11 bases between the two germline ends. Germline V gene sequence: CDR1 LGHDT, CDR2 YNNKEL (reference sequence). The CDR3 spans 13 residues.

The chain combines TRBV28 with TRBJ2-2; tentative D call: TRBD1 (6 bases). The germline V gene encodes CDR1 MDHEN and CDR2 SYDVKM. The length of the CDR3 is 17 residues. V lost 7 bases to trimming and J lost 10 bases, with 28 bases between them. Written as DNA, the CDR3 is TGTGCCAGCAAAACAATGAGACAGGAAAGCCAAGTAACGGAGCTGTTTTTT. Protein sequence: CASKTMRQESQVTELFF. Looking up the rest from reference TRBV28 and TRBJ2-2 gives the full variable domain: DVKVTQSSRYLVKRTGEKVFLECVQDMDHENMFWYRQDPGLGLRLIYFSYDVKMKEKGDIPEGYSVSREKKERFSLILESASTNQTSMYLCASKTMRQESQVTELFFGEGSRLTVL.

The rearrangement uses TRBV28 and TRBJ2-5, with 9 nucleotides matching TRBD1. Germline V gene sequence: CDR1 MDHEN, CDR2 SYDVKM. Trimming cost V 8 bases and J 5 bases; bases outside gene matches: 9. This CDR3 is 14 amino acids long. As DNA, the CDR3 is TGTGCCAGCGGAGACAGGGGGAGGACGGAGACCCAGTACTTC. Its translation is CASGDRGRTETQYF.

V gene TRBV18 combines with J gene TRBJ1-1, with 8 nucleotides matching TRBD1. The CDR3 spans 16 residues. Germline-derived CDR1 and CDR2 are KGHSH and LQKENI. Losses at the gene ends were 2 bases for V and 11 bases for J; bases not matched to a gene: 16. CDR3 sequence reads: CASSPRGATQGAMAFF. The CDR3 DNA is TGTGCCAGCTCACCAAGAGGAGCCACGCAGGGGGCGATGGCTTTCTTT.

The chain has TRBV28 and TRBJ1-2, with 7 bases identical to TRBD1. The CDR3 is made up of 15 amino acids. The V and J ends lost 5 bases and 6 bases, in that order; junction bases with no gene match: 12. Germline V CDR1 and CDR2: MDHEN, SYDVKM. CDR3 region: CASSVLRQGGNGYTF. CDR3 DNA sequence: TGTGCCAGCAGTGTCCTGAGACAGGGTGGGAATGGCTACACCTTC.

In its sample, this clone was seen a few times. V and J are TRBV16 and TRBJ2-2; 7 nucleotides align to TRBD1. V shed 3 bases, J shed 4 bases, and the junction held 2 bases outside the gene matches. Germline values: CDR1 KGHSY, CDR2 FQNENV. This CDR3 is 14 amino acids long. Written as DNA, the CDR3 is TGTGCCAGCAGCCAGGGACAGACCACCGGGGAGCTGTTTTTT. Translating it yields CASSQGQTTGELFF. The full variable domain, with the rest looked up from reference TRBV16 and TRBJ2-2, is GEEVAQTPKHLVRGEGQKAKLYCAPIKGHSYVFWYQQVLKNEFKFLISFQNENVFDETGMPKERFSAKCLPNSPCSLEIQATKLEDSAVYFCASSQGQTTGELFFGEGSRLTVL.

CDR3 residues: CARSRPGQGACNEQFF. The CDR3 DNA reads as TGTGCCAGAAGCCGTCCGGGACAGGGGGCCTGCAATGAGCAGTTCTTC. The chain joins TRBV5-3 to TRBJ2-1, with 12 bases aligning to TRBD1. TRBV5-3 is noted as an ORF with a role that remains uncertain. The CDR3 covers 16 residues. The V and J ends lost 4 bases and 6 bases, in that order; junction bases with no gene match: 8.

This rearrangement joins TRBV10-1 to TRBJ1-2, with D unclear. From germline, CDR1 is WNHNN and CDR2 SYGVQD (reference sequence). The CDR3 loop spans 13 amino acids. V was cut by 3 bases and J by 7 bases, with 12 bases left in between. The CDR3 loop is CASSERQAGGYTF. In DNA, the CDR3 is TGCGCCAGCAGTGAACGGCAGGCGGGTGGCTACACCTTC.

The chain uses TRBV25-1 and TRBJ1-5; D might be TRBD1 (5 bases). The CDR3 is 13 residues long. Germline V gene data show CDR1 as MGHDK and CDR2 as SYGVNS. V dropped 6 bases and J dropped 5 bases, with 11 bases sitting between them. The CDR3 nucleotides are TGTGCCAGCAGCGGGGGATTGGATCAGCCCCAGCATTTT. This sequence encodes CASSGGLDQPQHF.

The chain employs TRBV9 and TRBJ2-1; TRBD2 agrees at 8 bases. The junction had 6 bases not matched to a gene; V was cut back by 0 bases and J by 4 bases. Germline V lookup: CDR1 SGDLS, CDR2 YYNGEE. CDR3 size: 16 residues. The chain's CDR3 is CASSVVGTRSYNEQFF. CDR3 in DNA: TGTGCCAGCAGCGTAGTTGGGACTAGGAGTTACAATGAGCAGTTCTTC. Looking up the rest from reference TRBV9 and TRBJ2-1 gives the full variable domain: DSGVTQTPKHLITATGQRVTLRCSPRSGDLSVYWYQQSLDQGLQFLIQYYNGEERAKGNILERFSAQQFPDLHSELNLSSLELGDSALYFCASSVVGTRSYNEQFFGPGTRLTVL.

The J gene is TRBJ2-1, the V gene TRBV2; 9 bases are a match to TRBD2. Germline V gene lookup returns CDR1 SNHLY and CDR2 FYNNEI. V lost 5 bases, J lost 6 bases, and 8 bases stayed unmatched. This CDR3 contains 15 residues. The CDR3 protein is CASSPGTSTRNEQFF. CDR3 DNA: TGTGCCAGCAGTCCCGGGACTAGCACCCGCAATGAGCAGTTCTTC.

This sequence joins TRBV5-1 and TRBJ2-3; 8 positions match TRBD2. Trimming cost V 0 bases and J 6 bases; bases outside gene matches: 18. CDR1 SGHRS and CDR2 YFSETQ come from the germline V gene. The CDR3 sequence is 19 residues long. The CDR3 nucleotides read TGCGCCAGCAGCTTGGGATCGGCGGGAGGACCCGACCTCTGGGATACGCAGTATTTT. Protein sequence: CASSLGSAGGPDLWDTQYF. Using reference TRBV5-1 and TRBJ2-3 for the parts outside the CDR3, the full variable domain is KAGVTQTPRYLIKTRGQQVTLSCSPISGHRSVSWYQQTPGQGLQFLFEYFSETQRNKGNFPGRFSGRQFSNSRSEMNVSTLELGDSALYLCASSLGSAGGPDLWDTQYFGPGTRLTVL.

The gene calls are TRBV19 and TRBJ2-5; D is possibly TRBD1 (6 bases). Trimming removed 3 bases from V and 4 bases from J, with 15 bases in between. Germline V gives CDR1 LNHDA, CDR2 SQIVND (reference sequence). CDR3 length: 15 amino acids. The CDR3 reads CASSISNRVPETQYF. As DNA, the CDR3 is TGTGCCAGTAGTATTTCTAACAGGGTCCCAGAGACCCAGTACTTC.

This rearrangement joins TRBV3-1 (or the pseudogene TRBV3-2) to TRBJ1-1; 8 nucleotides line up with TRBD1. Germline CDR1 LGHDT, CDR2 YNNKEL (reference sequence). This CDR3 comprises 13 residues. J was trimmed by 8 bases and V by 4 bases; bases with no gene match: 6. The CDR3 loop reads CASSLQTGVEAFF. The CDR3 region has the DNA TGTGCCAGCAGCCTGCAGACAGGGGTGGAAGCTTTCTTT.

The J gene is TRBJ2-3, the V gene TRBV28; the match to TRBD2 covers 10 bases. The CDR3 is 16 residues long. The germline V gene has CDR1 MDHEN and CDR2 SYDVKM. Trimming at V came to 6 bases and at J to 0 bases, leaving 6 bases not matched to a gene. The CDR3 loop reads CASRMGLARSTDTQYF. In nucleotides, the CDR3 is TGTGCCAGCAGGATGGGACTAGCGCGCAGCACAGATACGCAGTATTTT.

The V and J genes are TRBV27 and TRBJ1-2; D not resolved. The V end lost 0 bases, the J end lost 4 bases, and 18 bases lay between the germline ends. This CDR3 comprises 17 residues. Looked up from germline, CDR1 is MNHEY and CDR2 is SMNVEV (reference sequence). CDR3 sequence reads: CASSLSDPGSGPYGYTF. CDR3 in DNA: TGTGCCAGCAGTTTATCTGATCCGGGGAGTGGGCCCTATGGCTACACCTTC.

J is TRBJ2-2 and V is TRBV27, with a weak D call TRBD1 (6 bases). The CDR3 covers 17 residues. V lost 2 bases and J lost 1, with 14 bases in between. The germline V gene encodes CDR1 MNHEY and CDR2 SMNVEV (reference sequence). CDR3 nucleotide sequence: TGTGCCAGCAGTTTACGGGTACAGGGCTTGAACACCGGGGAGCTGTTTTTT. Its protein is CASSLRVQGLNTGELFF.

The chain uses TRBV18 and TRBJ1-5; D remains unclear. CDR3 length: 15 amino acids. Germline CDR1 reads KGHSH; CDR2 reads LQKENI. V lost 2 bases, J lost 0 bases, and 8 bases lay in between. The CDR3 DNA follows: TGTGCCAGCTCACCATCGGGTTCTAGCAATCAGCCCCAGCATTTT. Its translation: CASSPSGSSNQPQHF.

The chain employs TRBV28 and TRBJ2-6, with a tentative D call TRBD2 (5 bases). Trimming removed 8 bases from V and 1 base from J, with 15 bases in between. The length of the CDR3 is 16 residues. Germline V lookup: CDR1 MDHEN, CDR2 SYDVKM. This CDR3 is CASGLGVGSGANVLTF. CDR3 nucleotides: TGTGCCAGCGGTCTCGGGGTTGGGTCTGGGGCCAACGTCCTGACTTTC.

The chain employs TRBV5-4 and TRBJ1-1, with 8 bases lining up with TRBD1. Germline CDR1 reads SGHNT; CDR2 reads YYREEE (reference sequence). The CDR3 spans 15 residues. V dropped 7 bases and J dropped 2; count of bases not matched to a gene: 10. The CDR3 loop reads CASQRTGGFNTEAFF. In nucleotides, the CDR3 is TGTGCCAGCCAGCGAACAGGGGGATTCAACACTGAAGCTTTCTTT.

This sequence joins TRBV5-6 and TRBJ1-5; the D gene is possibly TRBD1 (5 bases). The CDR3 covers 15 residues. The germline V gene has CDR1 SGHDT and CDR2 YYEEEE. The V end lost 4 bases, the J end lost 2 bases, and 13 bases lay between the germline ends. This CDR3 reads CASSPQGNGNQPQHF. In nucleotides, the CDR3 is TGTGCCAGCAGCCCCCAGGGAAACGGCAATCAGCCCCAGCATTTT.